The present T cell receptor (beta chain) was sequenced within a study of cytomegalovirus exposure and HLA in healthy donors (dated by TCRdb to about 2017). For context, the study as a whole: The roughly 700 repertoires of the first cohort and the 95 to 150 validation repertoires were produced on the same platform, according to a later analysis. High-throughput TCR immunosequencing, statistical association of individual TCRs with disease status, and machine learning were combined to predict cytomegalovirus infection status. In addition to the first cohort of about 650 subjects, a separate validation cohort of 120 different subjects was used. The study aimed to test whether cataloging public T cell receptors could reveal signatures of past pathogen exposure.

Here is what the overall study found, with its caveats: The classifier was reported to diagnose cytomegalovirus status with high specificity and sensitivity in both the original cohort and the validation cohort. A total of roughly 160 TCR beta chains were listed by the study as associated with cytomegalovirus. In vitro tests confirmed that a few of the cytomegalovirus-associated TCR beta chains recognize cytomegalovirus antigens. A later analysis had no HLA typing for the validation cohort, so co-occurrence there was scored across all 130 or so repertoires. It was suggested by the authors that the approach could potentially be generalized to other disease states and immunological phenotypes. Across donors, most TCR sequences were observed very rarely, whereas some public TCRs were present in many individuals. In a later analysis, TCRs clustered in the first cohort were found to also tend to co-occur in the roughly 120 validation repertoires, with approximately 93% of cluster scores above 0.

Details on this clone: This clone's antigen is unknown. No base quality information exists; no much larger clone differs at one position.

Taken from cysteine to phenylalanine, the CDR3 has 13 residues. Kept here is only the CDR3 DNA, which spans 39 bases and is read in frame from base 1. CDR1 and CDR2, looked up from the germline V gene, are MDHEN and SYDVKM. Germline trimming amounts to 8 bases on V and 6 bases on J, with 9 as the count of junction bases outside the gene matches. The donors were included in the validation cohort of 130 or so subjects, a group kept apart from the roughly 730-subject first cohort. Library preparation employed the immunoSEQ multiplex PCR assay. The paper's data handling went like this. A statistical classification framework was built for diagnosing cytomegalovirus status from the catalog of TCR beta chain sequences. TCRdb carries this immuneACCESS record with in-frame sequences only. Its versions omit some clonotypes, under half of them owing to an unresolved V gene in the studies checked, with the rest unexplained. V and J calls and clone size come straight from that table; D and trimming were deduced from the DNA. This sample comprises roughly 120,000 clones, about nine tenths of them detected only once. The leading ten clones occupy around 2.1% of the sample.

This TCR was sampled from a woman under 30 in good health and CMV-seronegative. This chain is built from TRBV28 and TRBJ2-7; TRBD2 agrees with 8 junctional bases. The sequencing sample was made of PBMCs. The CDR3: CASGREGYSEQYF. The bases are TGTGCCAGCGGCCGGGAGGGCTACAGCGAGCAGTACTTC.